The 18 T cell receptor beta chains listed next were all sequenced from one sample in a study of PD-1 blockade in classical Hodgkin lymphoma. Measured with immunoSEQ multiplex PCR; TCRdb has only the in-frame clones, and not every one. The sample records about 20,000 clones, roughly 73% being singletons. There was relapse after autologous stem cell transplantation in every patient, and there was variation in brentuximab vedotin exposure. The sample was peripheral blood mononuclear cells (PBMCs), taken before the second cycle of nivolumab. These receptors were obtained from a human donor with classical Hodgkin lymphoma.

This chain links TRBV4-1 with TRBJ1-6; the match to TRBD1 covers 8 bases. Trimming cost V 6 bases and J 9 bases; bases outside gene matches: 4. This CDR3 has 13 amino acids. Germline V gene lookup returns CDR1 MGHRA and CDR2 YSYEKL. CDR3 loop: CASRLDRGSPLHF. The CDR3 DNA reads TGCGCCAGCAGACTAGACAGGGGTTCACCCCTCCACTTT.

The chain links TRBV5-4 to TRBJ1-1; a weak D match, TRBD1 (5 bases). The V and J ends lost 4 bases and 8 bases respectively, with 15 bases between them. Germline loops: CDR1 SGHNT, CDR2 YYREEE (reference sequence). The CDR3 sequence is 13 residues long. CDR3 sequence (DNA): TGTGCCAGCAGCCTCGGGATGGGGGAAGAAGCTTTCTTT. Translating gives CASSLGMGEEAFF.

The CDR3 sequence: CASSIPPYEQYF. In DNA, the CDR3 is TGTGCCAGTAGTATCCCCCCCTACGAGCAGTACTTC. The chain recombines TRBV19 with TRBJ2-7; D is ambiguous. CDR1 is LNHDA, CDR2 SQIVND, per germline (reference sequence). There are 12 residues in the CDR3. V lost 3 bases and J lost 2, with 5 bases in between.

The V gene is TRBV14, the J gene TRBJ2-1; 10 nucleotides align to TRBD2. J was trimmed by 2 bases and V by 4 bases; bases with no gene match: 5. The V gene's germline CDR1 is SGHDN and CDR2 FVKESK. The CDR3 totals 16 residues. The CDR3 region is CASSPWTSGPYNEQFF. As DNA, the CDR3 is TGTGCCAGCAGCCCGTGGACTAGCGGCCCCTACAATGAGCAGTTCTTC.

The J gene is TRBJ2-2, the V gene TRBV21-1; the D segment call TRBD2 is taken from the table without a DNA check. TRBV21-1 is labeled a pseudogene. The CDR3 totals 12 residues. The CDR3 nucleotides read TGTGCCCTTACTAAGGTCTCCGGGGAGCTGTTTTTT. Encoded protein: CALTKVSGELFF.

The V call is TRBV5-1, the J call TRBJ2-1; D ambiguous. Germline V gene sequence: CDR1 SGHRS, CDR2 YFSETQ. V lost 1 base and J lost 9, with 14 bases in between. There are 14 residues in the CDR3. CDR3 in DNA: TGCGCCAGCAGCTTGACCGGCTCGTTGGGTGAGCAGTTCTTC. Translation gives CASSLTGSLGEQFF.

This sequence joins TRBV5-1 and TRBJ2-5; D remains unclear. The length of the CDR3 is 13 residues. Looked up from germline, CDR1 is SGHRS and CDR2 is YFSETQ. V dropped 1 base and J dropped 1 base, with 5 bases sitting between them. CDR3 DNA sequence: TGCGCCAGCAGCTTGTCTGTCCAAGAGACCCAGTACTTC. Its translation is CASSLSVQETQYF. Full variable domain (rest looked up from reference TRBV5-1 and TRBJ2-5): KAGVTQTPRYLIKTRGQQVTLSCSPISGHRSVSWYQQTPGQGLQFLFEYFSETQRNKGNFPGRFSGRQFSNSRSEMNVSTLELGDSALYLCASSLSVQETQYFGPGTRLLVL.

CDR3 protein: CATGREAQETQYF. For the CDR3, the DNA is TGTGCCACCGGGAGGGAGGCTCAAGAGACCCAGTACTTC. The genes are TRBV10-3 and TRBJ2-5; 8 bases match TRBD2. CDR1 ENHRY and CDR2 SYGVKD come from the germline V gene. This CDR3 spans 13 amino acids. Trimming at V came to 10 bases and at J to 2 bases, leaving 6 bases not matched to a gene.

CDR3: CASSPRQGGTEAFF. The DNA of the CDR3 is TGTGCCAGCAGCCCGAGACAGGGAGGCACTGAAGCTTTCTTT. The rearrangement links TRBV6-6 to TRBJ1-1, with 7 bases identical to TRBD1. V shed 6 bases, J shed 4 bases, and the junction held 8 bases outside the gene matches. Per germline, CDR1 MNHNY and CDR2 SVGAGI (reference sequence). CDR3 length: 14 amino acids.

This clone was seen only a few times. CDR3 nucleotide sequence: TGTGCCATCATGGGGACAGCCTCCTACGAGCAGTACTTC. This codes for CAIMGTASYEQYF. The genes are TRBV10-3 and TRBJ2-7; 7 bases map to TRBD1. V gave up 7 bases and J gave up 0 bases; unmatched junction bases: 3. Germline V gives CDR1 ENHRY, CDR2 SYGVKD. The CDR3 has 13 amino acids.

J is TRBJ2-1 and V is TRBV5-1; 12 bases are a match to TRBD2. With V trimmed by 3 bases and J by 9 bases, 7 bases remained unmatched. The CDR3 length is 15 residues. Germline V gene lookup returns CDR1 SGHRS and CDR2 YFSETQ. The CDR3 sequence: CASSSSGLAGSEQFF. The DNA of the CDR3 is TGCGCCAGCAGCTCCTCGGGACTAGCGGGTTCTGAGCAGTTCTTC.

The chain is built from TRBV27 and TRBJ2-1; D may match TRBD1 or TRBD2 (5 bases each). The V end was cut by 6 bases, the J end by 0 bases, with 12 bases between. The length of the CDR3 is 15 residues. Germline loops: CDR1 MNHEY, CDR2 SMNVEV (reference sequence). This CDR3 is CASSRADFSYNEQFF. CDR3 nucleotide sequence: TGTGCCAGCAGCAGGGCGGACTTCTCCTACAATGAGCAGTTCTTC.

The chain recombines TRBV9 with TRBJ2-1; 7 positions match TRBD2. Germline CDR1 reads SGDLS; CDR2 reads YYNGEE. The CDR3 is made up of 16 amino acids. V lost 0 bases and J lost 0; bases outside the gene matches: 3. CDR3 loop: CASSVVGGSSYNEQFF. CDR3 coding DNA: TGTGCCAGCAGCGTAGTCGGCGGGAGCTCCTACAATGAGCAGTTCTTC.

The CDR3 spells CASSLGGLANYGYTF. The DNA for the CDR3 is TGCGCCAGCAGCCTGGGGGGCTTAGCTAACTATGGCTACACCTTC. This chain joins TRBV4-1 and TRBJ1-2, with a possible D match to TRBD1 (6 bases). This CDR3 comprises 15 residues. Germline lookup yields CDR1 MGHRA and CDR2 YSYEKL. V lost 4 bases and J 0 bases, leaving 12 bases between the germline ends.

V is TRBV7-8 and J is TRBJ2-7; D gene ambiguous. The CDR3 totals 13 residues. Per the germline V gene, CDR1 is SGHVS and CDR2 is FQNEAQ. Trimming took off 4 bases at V and 2 bases at J, with 9 bases between the two ends. The CDR3 DNA follows: TGTGCCAGCAGCTCGACAAATACCTACGAGCAGTACTTC. Protein: CASSSTNTYEQYF.

In this sample, this clone turned up a few times. The chain links TRBV7-9 to TRBJ2-7, with a tentative D call TRBD2 (6 bases). Between the trimmed V and J ends, which lost 5 bases and 3 bases, there was a span of 17 bases. The CDR3 contains 15 residues. Germline CDR1 reads SEHNR; CDR2 reads FQNEAQ (reference sequence). This CDR3 is CASSGGAYNDYEQYF. The CDR3, as DNA: TGTGCCAGCAGCGGCGGGGCATACAATGACTACGAGCAGTACTTC.

A few counts support this clone. The V and J genes are TRBV5-5 and TRBJ1-5; 10 bases line up with TRBD1. The ends lost 4 bases at V and 4 bases at J; junction bases unmatched: 2. Per the germline V gene, CDR1 is SGHKS and CDR2 is YYEKEE (reference sequence). The CDR3 is made up of 14 amino acids. The CDR3 DNA sequence: TGTGCCAGCAGCCCGGGACAGGGGAATCAGCCCCAGCATTTT. Protein sequence: CASSPGQGNQPQHF.

The gene calls are TRBV11-2 and TRBJ2-3; maybe TRBD2 (5 bases). This CDR3 has 16 residues. The V end was cut by 1 base, the J end by 0 bases, with 11 bases between. Germline CDR1 and CDR2: SGHAT and FQNNGV. The CDR3 region is CASSLGSGTSTDTQYF. DNA for the CDR3: TGTGCCAGCAGCTTAGGCAGCGGAACCAGCACAGATACGCAGTATTTT.